The 12 T cell receptor beta chains given below trace back to one sample, sequenced in a study of CD8+ T cells in alopecia areata. Reverse transcribed after extraction, RNA yielded cDNA as the sequencing template. The method was immunoSEQ multiplex PCR; TCRdb's version includes in-frame clones alone and lacks a portion of them. Observed in the sample are around 100,000 clones, none of them singletons. The sample was lesional skin. These receptors came from a C3H/HeJ mouse with alopecia areata. This mouse strain has H2-k as its MHC haplotype.

This clone showed up just a few times. Mouse gene names and germline throughout. Incomplete CDR3 DNA: TGTGCCAGCACCGCAGCAAACACCGGG. The encoded protein is CASTAANTG. The full CDR3 protein is CASTAANTGQLYF. The chain uses TRBV13-3 and TRBJ2-2; D is unresolved. The sequenced fragment ends 4 residues before the CDR3 boundary, so the rest is inferred from the germline J gene. Trimming removed 6 bases from V and 0 bases from J, with 6 bases in between. This CDR3 comprises 13 residues. Germline V CDR1 and CDR2: NNHDY, SYVADS.

As to this clone: TCRdb's protein sequence differs at residue 12 from the translated DNA; the protein presented here follows the DNA. Genes here carry mouse names. The CDR3 is cut off 3 residues early in the read; its end comes from the germline J gene. This sequence joins TRBV17 and TRBJ1-3, with TRBD1 matching over 10 bases. The length of the CDR3 is 15 residues. Germline-derived CDR1 and CDR2 are MNHDT and YYDKIL. The ends lost 5 bases at V and 3 bases at J; junction bases unmatched: 4. CDR3 loop: CASSPGTGVGNTLYF. CDR3 DNA, as far as it was read: TGTGCTAGCAGTCCCGGGACAGGGGTTGGAAATACG.

Concerning this clone: The listed genes are named as in mouse. The read is 4 residues too short to cover the CDR3 end, so that end is filled in from the germline J gene. This chain joins TRBV13-1 and TRBJ1-4; the match to TRBD1 covers 8 bases. This CDR3 contains 14 residues. Germline CDR1 is NSHNY and CDR2 is SYGAGN. Trimming took 0 bases from V and 6 from J; bases not matched to a gene: 1. CDR3 sequence: CASSDDRGDERLFF. The sequenced CDR3 bases are TGTGCCAGCAGTGATGACAGGGGGGACGAA.

Worth noting for this clone: Here the gene names and germline are mouse. The read ends 4 residues before the CDR3 terminus; that terminus is restored from the germline J gene. The V and J genes are TRBV13-2 and TRBJ1-1; 10 positions agree with TRBD1. The CDR3 sequence is 14 residues long. Germline V gene lookup returns CDR1 NNHNN and CDR2 SYGAGS (reference sequence). The DNA read from the CDR3 is TGTGCCAGCGGTGGCCCGGGACAGGGGACA. The encoded protein is CASGGPGQGT. The CDR3, in full, reads CASGGPGQGTEVFF.

Concerning this clone: Gene names and germline refer to mouse. The CDR3 sequence: CASSTGRQNTLYF. The covered CDR3 bases are TGTGCTAGCAGTACAGGGAGGCAAAAC. The chain uses TRBV17 and TRBJ2-4; maybe TRBD1 (5 bases). Read sequence stops 4 residues before the CDR3 end, and the germline J gene provides the missing end. Germline CDR1 reads MNHDT; CDR2 reads YYDKIL. Trimming took 4 bases from V and 3 from J, leaving 8 bases between them. The CDR3 sequence is 13 residues long.

In its sample, this clone was seen many times. Genes here carry mouse names. The CDR3 goes on 4 residues after the read ends, and that part is filled in from the germline J gene. The chain employs TRBV13-3 and TRBJ2-1; 9 bases align to TRBD1. The trim removed 0 bases at V and 4 bases at J, leaving 2 bases unmatched. Germline CDR1 and CDR2: NNHDY and SYVADS. The CDR3 is 15 residues long. The part of the CDR3 DNA that was read is TGTGCCAGCAGTGATGGGGGGACAGGGTATGCT. Amino acids: CASSDGGTGYA. In full, the CDR3 is CASSDGGTGYAEQFF.

This clone was detected only a few times. The gene names given are mouse names. The chain's CDR3 is CTCSADLQGADSDYTF. CDR3 DNA (partial): TGCACCTGCAGTGCAGATCTCCAGGGGGCAGACTCC. J is TRBJ1-2 and V is TRBV1, with 8 bases identical to TRBD1. Read data end 4 residues before the CDR3 end; the end is taken from the germline J gene. V lost 0 bases and J lost 3; bases outside the gene matches: 6. The germline V gene encodes CDR1 NSQYPW and CDR2 LRSPGD (reference sequence). This CDR3 region has 16 residues. Filled out from reference TRBV1 and TRBJ1-2, the complete variable domain reads VTLLEQNPRWRLVPRGQAVNLRCILKNSQYPWMSWYQQDLQKQLQWLFTLRSPGDKEVKSLPGADYLATRVTDTELRLQVANMSQGRTLYCTCSADLQGADSDYTFGSGTRLLVI.

Only a few counts were recorded for this clone. All gene names here are mouse names. Read sequence stops 4 residues before the CDR3 end, and the germline J gene provides the missing end. The V gene is TRBV13-3, the J gene TRBJ2-1; maybe TRBD1 (6 bases). Germline V lookup: CDR1 NNHDY, CDR2 SYVADS. The CDR3 spans 13 residues. With 2 bases removed from V and 6 bases from J, the gap between germline ends came to 9 bases. The sequenced CDR3 bases are TGTGCCAGCAGTGAGAACAGGGTTGCT. The encoded protein is CASSENRVA. The complete CDR3 sequence is CASSENRVAEQFF.

A remark on this clone: Gene labels here are mouse ones. CDR3 sequence: CASSPQGAGEVFF. The CDR3 bases that were read are TGTGCCAGCAGTCCACAGGGGGCTGGA. The rearrangement uses TRBV19 and TRBJ1-1, with TRBD1 identical over 9 bases. Read data end 4 residues before the CDR3 end; the end is taken from the germline J gene. CDR3 length: 13 amino acids. Germline assignment: CDR1 FNHDT and CDR2 SITEND (reference sequence).

On this clone: Any gene name here is a mouse gene name. The read gets to within 4 residues of the CDR3 end, and the germline J gene fills in the rest. This chain links TRBV1 with TRBJ2-1, with 7 bases aligning to TRBD2. V dropped 1 base and J dropped 6; count of bases not matched to a gene: 3. The CDR3 totals 14 residues. The germline CDR1 and CDR2 sequences are NSQYPW and LRSPGD (reference sequence). The part of the CDR3 DNA that was read is TGCACCTGCAGTGCAGCCGGGACTGTTGCT. Encoded protein: CTCSAAGTVA. The CDR3 as a whole reads CTCSAAGTVAEQFF.

On this clone itself: Genes and germline come from the mouse. Coverage ceases 4 residues before the CDR3 finishes, and the germline J gene fills in the end. V and J are TRBV13-1 and TRBJ2-7, with no clear D. Trimming cost V 2 bases and J 2 bases, with 5 bases left between them. Per the germline V gene, CDR1 is NSHNY and CDR2 is SYGAGN. CDR3 length: 12 amino acids. This chain's CDR3 is CASSDRTYEQYF. The CDR3 DNA, read in part, is TGTGCCAGCAGTGACAGAACCTAT.

This clone showed up just a few times. Mouse gene names and germline throughout. The CDR3 end lies 4 residues beyond the end of the read and is filled in from the germline J gene. This sequence joins TRBV13-3 and TRBJ2-1; 11 bases are a match to TRBD2. After removal of 1 base from V and 6 bases from J, the junction contained 3 bases not matched to a gene. The germline V gene encodes CDR1 NNHDY and CDR2 SYVADS. This CDR3 region has 15 residues. The CDR3 is CASSDITGGAAEQFF. The CDR3 DNA, read in part, is TGTGCCAGCAGTGATATAACTGGGGGGGCTGCT.